A selection of T cell receptor beta chains follows, all from one sample in a study of cytomegalovirus exposure and HLA in healthy donors. This table comes from immunoSEQ multiplex PCR, and its TCRdb copy is limited to in-frame clones, with some not included. The sample yields around 160,000 clones, 60% to 80% seen once. The specimen was PBMCs. All receptors come from a man younger than 35 in good health and CMV-seropositive. The CDR3 runs from the conserved cysteine through the conserved F or W. Fields, in order: V gene, J gene, D gene, clone size, CDR3 DNA, CDR3 protein. A D gene is named only where the DNA matches it firmly. Clone size is given for some rows only: seen once, a few or many times, or a class if the clone is expanded.

>TRBV19|TRBJ2-3|NA|NA
TGTGCCAGTAGCACTACAGGAAGGCCTACAGATACGCAGTATTTT
CASSTTGRPTDTQYF
>TRBV5-1|TRBJ2-2|NA|few
TGCGCCAGCAGCCCCTCGGGTACCGGGGAGCTGTTTTTT
CASSPSGTGELFF
>TRBV7-8|TRBJ2-5|TRBD2|NA
TGTGCCAGCAGCTTAGGTTGGCGGGAGGTGGGGTGGAAGACCCAGTACTTC
CASSLGWREVGWKTQYF
>TRBV9|TRBJ1-2|NA|NA
TGTGCCAGCAGCGAGAGGTTACCCGAGGATGGCTACACCTTC
CASSERLPEDGYTF
>TRBV15|TRBJ2-1|TRBD2|NA
TGTGCCACCAGCAGAGGGACTAGCGACAACAATGAGCAGTTCTTC
CATSRGTSDNNEQFF
>TRBV9|TRBJ1-1|TRBD1|NA
TGTGCCAGCAGCCCACGGACAGGGAGGGAGGGGAATGAAGCTTTCTTT
CASSPRTGREGNEAFF
>TRBV5-1|TRBJ1-1|NA|once
TGCGCCAGCAGGCACGGGAACAGAGATACTGAAGCTTTCTTT
CASRHGNRDTEAFF
>TRBV30|TRBJ2-3|TRBD2|NA
TGTGCCTGGAGTGCGGGACTAGAATTTATCACAGATACGCAGTATTTT
CAWSAGLEFITDTQYF
>TRBV5-4|TRBJ1-5|NA|few
TGTGCCAGCAGTTTGAACCCAGGCAATCAGCCCCAGCATTTT
CASSLNPGNQPQHF
>TRBV12-5|TRBJ1-1|NA|NA
TGTGCTAGTGGTTTGGAGGGGACTGAAGCTTTCTTT
CASGLEGTEAFF
>TRBV2|TRBJ1-3|TRBD1|few
TGTGCCAGCAGGCCCGACAGGGGCCCAAACACCATATATTTT
CASRPDRGPNTIYF
>TRBV10-3|TRBJ1-2|NA|NA
TGTGCCATCAGCCTAGGTTATGGCTACACCTTC
CAISLGYGYTF
>TRBV29-1|TRBJ1-1|TRBD1|NA
TGCAGCGTCGGACAGGGGAGAGACACTGAAGCTTTCTTT
CSVGQGRDTEAFF
>TRBV5-1|TRBJ1-6|NA|once
TGCGCCAGCAGCTTGGCCGATAATTCACCCCTCCACTTT
CASSLADNSPLHF
>TRBV30|TRBJ1-2|TRBD1|NA
TGTGCCTGGGAGGGGGACAGTCCCAACTATGGCTACACCTTC
CAWEGDSPNYGYTF
>TRBV5-6|TRBJ1-1|NA|NA
TGTGCCAGCAGTCGACGGGGGAGCACTGAAGCTTTCTTT
CASSRRGSTEAFF
>TRBV7-6|TRBJ2-2|NA|few
TGTGCCAGCAGCTTAGCGGGAGAGGAGCTGTTTTTT
CASSLAGEELFF
>TRBV19|TRBJ1-6|NA|NA
TGTGCCAGTAGTATTCTAAGCTCCTATAATTCACCCCTCCACTTT
CASSILSSYNSPLHF
>TRBV4-1|TRBJ2-1|NA|NA
TGCGCCAGCAGCCAAGCCGGGACTGACTTTGAGCAGTTCTTC
CASSQAGTDFEQFF
>TRBV4-1|TRBJ2-4|TRBD1|NA
TGCGCCAGCAGCCCTTCCAATGGACAGGGACTTCCCAAAAACATTCAGTACTTC
CASSPSNGQGLPKNIQYF
>TRBV7-2|TRBJ2-2|TRBD2|once
TGTGCCAGCAGCTCCATAGCGGGGGGGCTTGCCGGGGAGCTGTTTTTT
CASSSIAGGLAGELFF
>TRBV27|TRBJ2-1|TRBD2|NA
TGTGCCAGCAGTTTCAGACTAGCGGGAGGTATGAATGAGCAGTTCTTC
CASSFRLAGGMNEQFF
>TRBV2|TRBJ2-1|TRBD1|NA
TGTGCCAGCACCGGGACAGGGGGCTGGGGTGACAATGAGCAGTTCTTC
CASTGTGGWGDNEQFF
>TRBV19|TRBJ1-4|TRBD1|NA
TGTGCCAGTAGTATTCCCATGACAGGGGAAAAACTGTTTTTT
CASSIPMTGEKLFF
>TRBV11-1|TRBJ1-1|TRBD1|NA
TGTGCCAGCAGCACACAGGGGGTGAGAGCTTTCTTT
CASSTQGVRAFF
>TRBV18|TRBJ1-4|TRBD1|NA
TGTGCCAGCTCGCGCCAGGGGGAGAATGAAAAACTGTTTTTT
CASSRQGENEKLFF
>TRBV30|TRBJ2-1|NA|NA
TGTGCCTGGAGTCCAGATCTAGTGAACAATGAGCAGTTCTTC
CAWSPDLVNNEQFF
>TRBV19|TRBJ1-5|TRBD1|once
TGTGCCAGTACGACAGGGGACCGGAATCAGCCCCAGCATTTT
CASTTGDRNQPQHF
>TRBV19|TRBJ2-5|TRBD1|NA
TGTGCCAGTAGTATTGTTGGACAGGGATCCTACCAAGAGACCCAGTACTTC
CASSIVGQGSYQETQYF